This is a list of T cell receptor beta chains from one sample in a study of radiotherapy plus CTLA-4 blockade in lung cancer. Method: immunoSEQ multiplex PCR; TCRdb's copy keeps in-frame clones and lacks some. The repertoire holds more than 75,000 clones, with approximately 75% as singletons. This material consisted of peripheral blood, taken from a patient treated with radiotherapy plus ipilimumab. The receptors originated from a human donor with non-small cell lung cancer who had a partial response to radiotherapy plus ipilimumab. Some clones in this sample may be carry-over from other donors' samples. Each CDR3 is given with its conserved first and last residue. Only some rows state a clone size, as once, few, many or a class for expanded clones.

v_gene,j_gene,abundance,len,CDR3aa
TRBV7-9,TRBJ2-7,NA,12,CASVSDSYEQYF
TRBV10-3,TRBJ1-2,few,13,CAISATGIGGYTF
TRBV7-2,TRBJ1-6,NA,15,CASSSVGGSNSPLHF
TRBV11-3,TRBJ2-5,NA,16,CASSTQGTGDQETQYF
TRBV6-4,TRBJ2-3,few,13,CASSATSGGTQYF
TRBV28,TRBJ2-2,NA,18,CASSLARGWLAGAGELFF
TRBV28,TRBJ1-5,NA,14,CASSLWSDNQPQHF
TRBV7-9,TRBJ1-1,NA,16,CASSLMAGGGNTEAFF
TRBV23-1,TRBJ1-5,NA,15,CASSQGTGELQPQHF
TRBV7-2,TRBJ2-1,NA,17,CASSARLGTGAYNEQFF
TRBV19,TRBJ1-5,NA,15,CASSLRQGARQPQHF
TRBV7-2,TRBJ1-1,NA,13,CASSLAQGTEAFF
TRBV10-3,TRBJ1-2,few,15,CAISESGGTGPGYTF
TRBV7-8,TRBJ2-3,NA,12,CASSFSADTQYF
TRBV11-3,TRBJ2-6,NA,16,CASSLESGGGANVLTF
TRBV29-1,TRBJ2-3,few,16,CSVYAGRGGITDTQYF
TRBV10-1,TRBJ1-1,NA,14,CASSETGIATEAFF
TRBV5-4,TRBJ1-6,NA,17,CASSLGSRSYYNSPLHF
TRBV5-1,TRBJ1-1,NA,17,CASSLLYRGGLNTEAFF
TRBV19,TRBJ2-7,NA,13,CASSRQGENEQYF
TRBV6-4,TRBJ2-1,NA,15,CASSDSASSYNEQFF
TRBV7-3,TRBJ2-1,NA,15,CASSSGGPNNNEQFF
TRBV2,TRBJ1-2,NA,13,CASQTGGYDGYTF
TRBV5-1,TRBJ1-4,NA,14,CASSPGSTNEKLFF
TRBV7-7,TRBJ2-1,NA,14,CASSLSGGDNEQFF
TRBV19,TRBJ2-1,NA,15,CASSIAARQQNEQFF
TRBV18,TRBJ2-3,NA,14,CASSGGSGPDTQYF
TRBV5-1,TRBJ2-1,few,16,CASSLNPGQGNNEQFF
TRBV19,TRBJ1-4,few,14,CASSMGQGNEKLFF
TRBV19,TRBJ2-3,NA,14,CASKQTSGTDTQYF
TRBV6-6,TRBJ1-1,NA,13,CASCRQFGTEAFF
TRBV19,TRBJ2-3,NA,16,CASRSTSRGNPDTQYF
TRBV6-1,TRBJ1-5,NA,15,CASSFEDRVNQPQHF
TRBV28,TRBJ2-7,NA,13,CASRPTGGDEQYF
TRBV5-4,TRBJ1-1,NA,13,CASSLAEVRQAFF
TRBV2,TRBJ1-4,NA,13,CASNGISNEKLFF
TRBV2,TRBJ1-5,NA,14,CASAQGNRNQPQHF
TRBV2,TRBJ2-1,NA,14,CASKLRDSYNEQFF
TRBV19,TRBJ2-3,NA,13,CASSAAGKDTQYF
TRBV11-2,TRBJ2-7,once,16,CASSLVLAGGLDEQYF
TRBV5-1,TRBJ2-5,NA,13,CASTKTGQETQYF
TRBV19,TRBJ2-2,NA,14,CASTPPGGPGELFF